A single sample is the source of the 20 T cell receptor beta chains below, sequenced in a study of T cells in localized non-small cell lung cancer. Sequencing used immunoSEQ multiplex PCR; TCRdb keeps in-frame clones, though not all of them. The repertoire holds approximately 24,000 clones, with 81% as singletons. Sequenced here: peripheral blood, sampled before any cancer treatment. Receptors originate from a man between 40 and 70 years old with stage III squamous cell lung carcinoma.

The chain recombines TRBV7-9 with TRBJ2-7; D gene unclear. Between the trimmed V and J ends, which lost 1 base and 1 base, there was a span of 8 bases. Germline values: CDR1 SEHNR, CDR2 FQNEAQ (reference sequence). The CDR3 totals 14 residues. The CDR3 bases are TGTGCCAGCAGCTTAGAAGGGTCGTCCTACGAGCAGTACTTC. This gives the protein CASSLEGSSYEQYF.

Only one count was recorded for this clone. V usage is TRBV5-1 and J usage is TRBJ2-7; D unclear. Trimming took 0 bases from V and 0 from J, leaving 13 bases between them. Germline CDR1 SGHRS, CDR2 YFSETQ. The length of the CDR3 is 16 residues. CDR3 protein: CASSLAMDKSSYEQYF. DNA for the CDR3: TGCGCCAGCAGCTTGGCCATGGATAAAAGCTCCTACGAGCAGTACTTC.

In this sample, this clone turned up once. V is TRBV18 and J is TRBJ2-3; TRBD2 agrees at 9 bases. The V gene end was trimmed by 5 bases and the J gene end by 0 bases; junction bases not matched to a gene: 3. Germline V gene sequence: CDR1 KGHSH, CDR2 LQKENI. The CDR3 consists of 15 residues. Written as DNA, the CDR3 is TGTGCCAGCTCAGAGACTAGCGGTAGCACAGATACGCAGTATTTT. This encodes CASSETSGSTDTQYF.

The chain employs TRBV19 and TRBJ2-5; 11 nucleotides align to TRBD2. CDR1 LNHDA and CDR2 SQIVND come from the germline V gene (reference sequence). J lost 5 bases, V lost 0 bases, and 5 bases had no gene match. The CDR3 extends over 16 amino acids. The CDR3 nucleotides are TGTGCCAGTAGTATAGATAGCGGGGGGGCCAGGGAGACCCAGTACTTC. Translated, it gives CASSIDSGGARETQYF.

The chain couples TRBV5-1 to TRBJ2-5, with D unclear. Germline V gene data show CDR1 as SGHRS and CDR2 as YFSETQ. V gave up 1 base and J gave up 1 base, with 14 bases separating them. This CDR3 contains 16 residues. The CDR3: CASSLSHTFGQETQYF. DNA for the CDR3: TGCGCCAGCAGCTTGTCTCATACCTTCGGCCAAGAGACCCAGTACTTC.

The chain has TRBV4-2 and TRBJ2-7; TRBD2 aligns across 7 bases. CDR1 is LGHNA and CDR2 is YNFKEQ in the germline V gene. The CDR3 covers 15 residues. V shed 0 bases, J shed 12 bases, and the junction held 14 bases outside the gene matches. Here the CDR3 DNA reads TGTGCCAGCAGCCAAGACACGGGGGGACCGGGACTTCCGTACTTC. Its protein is CASSQDTGGPGLPYF.

The CDR3 loop is CASSRGQGHGYTF. The CDR3, as DNA: TGTGCCAGCAGCCGGGGACAGGGCCATGGCTACACCTTC. The chain uses TRBV14 and TRBJ1-2, with TRBD1 matching 9 bases. V shed 4 bases, J shed 6 bases, and the junction held 3 bases outside the gene matches. CDR3 length equals 13 residues. The germline CDR1 and CDR2 sequences are SGHDN and FVKESK.

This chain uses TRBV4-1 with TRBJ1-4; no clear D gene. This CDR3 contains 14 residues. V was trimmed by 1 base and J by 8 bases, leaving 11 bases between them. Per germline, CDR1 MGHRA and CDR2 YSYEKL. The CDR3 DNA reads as TGCGCCAGCAGCCAAGGGGGATTGAAGGAAAAACTGTTTTTT. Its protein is CASSQGGLKEKLFF.

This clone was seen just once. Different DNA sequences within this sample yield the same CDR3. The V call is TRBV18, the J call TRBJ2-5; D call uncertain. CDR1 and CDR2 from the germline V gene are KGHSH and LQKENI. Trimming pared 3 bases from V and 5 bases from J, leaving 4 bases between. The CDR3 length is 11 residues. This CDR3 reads CASSPGETQYF. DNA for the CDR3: TGTGCCAGCTCACCGGGGGAGACCCAGTACTTC.

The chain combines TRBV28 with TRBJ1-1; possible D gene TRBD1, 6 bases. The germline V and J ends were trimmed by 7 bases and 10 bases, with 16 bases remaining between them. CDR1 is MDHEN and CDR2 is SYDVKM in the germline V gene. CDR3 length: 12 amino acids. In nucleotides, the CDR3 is TGTGCCAGCACCTCCCCCGGGGGCCGAGCTTTCTTT. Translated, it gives CASTSPGGRAFF.

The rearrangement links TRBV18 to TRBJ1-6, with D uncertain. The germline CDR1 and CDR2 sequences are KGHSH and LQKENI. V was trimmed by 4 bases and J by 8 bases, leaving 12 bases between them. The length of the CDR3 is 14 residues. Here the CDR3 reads CASSREADDSPLHF. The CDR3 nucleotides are TGTGCCAGCTCACGGGAGGCTGATGATTCACCCCTCCACTTT.

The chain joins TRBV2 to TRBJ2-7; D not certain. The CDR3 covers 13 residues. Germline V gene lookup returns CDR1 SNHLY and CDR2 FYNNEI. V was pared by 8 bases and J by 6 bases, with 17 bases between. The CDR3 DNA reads TGTGCCAGCGGGCGAGGTCTAGTCCGCGAGCAGTACGTC. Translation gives CASGRGLVREQYV.

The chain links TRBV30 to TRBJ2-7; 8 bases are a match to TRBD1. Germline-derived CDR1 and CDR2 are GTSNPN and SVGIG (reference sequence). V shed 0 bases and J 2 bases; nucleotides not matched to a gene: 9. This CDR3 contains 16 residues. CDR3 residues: CAWSVKPGTGTYEQYV. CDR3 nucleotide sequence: TGTGCCTGGAGTGTAAAGCCCGGGACAGGAACCTACGAGCAGTACGTC.

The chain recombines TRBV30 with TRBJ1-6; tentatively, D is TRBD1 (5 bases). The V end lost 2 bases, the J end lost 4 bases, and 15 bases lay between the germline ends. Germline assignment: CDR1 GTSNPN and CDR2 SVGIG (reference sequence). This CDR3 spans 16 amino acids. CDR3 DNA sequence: TGTGCCTGGAGTTGGGGGAAAGGGGTATATAATTCACCCCTCCACTTT. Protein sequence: CAWSWGKGVYNSPLHF.

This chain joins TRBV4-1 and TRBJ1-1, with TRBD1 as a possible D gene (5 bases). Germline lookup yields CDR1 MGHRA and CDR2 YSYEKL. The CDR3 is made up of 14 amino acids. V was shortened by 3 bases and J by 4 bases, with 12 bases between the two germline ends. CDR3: CASSQQGIATEAFF. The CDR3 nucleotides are TGCGCCAGCAGCCAGCAGGGTATTGCCACTGAAGCTTTCTTT.

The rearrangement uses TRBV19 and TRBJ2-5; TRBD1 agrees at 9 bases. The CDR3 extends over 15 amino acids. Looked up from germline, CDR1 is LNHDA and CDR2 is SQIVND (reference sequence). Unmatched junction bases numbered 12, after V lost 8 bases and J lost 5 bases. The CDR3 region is CASGGTTGGSETQYF. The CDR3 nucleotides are TGTGCCAGTGGCGGTACCACAGGGGGCTCTGAGACCCAGTACTTC.

CDR3 protein: CSVEGQRDGYTF. CDR3 in DNA: TGCAGCGTTGAGGGACAGAGAGATGGCTACACCTTC. This rearrangement joins TRBV29-1 to TRBJ1-2, with 7 bases that match TRBD1. V shed 3 bases and J 6 bases; nucleotides not matched to a gene: 4. Germline lookup yields CDR1 SQVTM and CDR2 ANQGSEA. This CDR3 has 12 amino acids.

This chain's CDR3 is CASTVGGGAYNEQFF. CDR3 DNA: TGTGCCAGTACGGTGGGAGGGGGGGCCTACAATGAGCAGTTCTTC. The chain links TRBV6-5 to TRBJ2-1, with D perhaps TRBD2 (7 bases). The V end lost 9 bases, the J end lost 2 bases, and 17 bases lay between the germline ends. The CDR3 contains 15 residues. Germline CDR1 and CDR2: MNHEY and SVGAGI.

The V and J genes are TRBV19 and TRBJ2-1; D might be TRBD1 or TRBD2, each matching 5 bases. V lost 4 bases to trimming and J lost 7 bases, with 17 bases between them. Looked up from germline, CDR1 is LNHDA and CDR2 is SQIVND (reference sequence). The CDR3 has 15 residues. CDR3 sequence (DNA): TGTGCCAGTAGTACCCAGCGGAACCCAGGGAATGAGCAGTTCTTC. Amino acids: CASSTQRNPGNEQFF.

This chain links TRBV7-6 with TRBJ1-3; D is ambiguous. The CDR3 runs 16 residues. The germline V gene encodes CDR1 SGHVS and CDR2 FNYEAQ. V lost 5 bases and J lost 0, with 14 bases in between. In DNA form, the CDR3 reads TGTGCCAGCAGCCCTCTCCCGGGAATCTCTGGAAACACCATATATTTT. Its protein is CASSPLPGISGNTIYF.